Reported below is one TCR beta chain. The antigen remains unidentified. The sample carries other DNA sequences with the same CDR3. These data originate in a study of T cell responses to AZD1222 COVID-19 vaccine. Background on the study: Second-dose intervals of approximately 4 or approximately 12 weeks were pooled. Study-wide points: Sampling captured repertoires only after the peak T cell response. Donors were mostly white British, more females; clonal diversity possibly underestimated.

The data were produced by immunoSEQ multiplex PCR, yet TCRdb's version contains in-frame clones alone and is incomplete. The sample consists of 120,000 to 150,000 clones, just over 90% of them appearing once. This TCR derives from an adult in good health. The source was peripheral blood, collected on day 0 of AZD1222 vaccination.

This CDR3 reads CAWSLRGPGELFF. The CDR3, as DNA: TGTGCCTGGAGTCTCAGGGGACCCGGGGAGCTGTTTTTT. The chain combines TRBV30 with TRBJ2-2; D is possibly TRBD1 (6 bases). CDR3 length: 13 residues. CDR1 and CDR2 from the germline V gene are GTSNPN and SVGIG (reference sequence). V was shortened by 2 bases and J by 6 bases, with 10 bases between the two germline ends. Full variable domain (missing parts from reference TRBV30 and TRBJ2-2): SQTIHQWPATLVQPVGSPLSLECTVEGTSNPNLYWYRQAAGRGLQLLFYSVGIGQISSEVPQNLSASRPQDRQFILSSKKLLLSDSGFYLCAWSLRGPGELFFGEGSRLTVL.